One sample yielded the 32 T cell receptor beta chains listed below, sequenced in a study of T cell responses to AZD1222 COVID-19 vaccine (dated by TCRdb to the early 2020s). According to the study, the label for this sample's time point signals: baseline before first vaccination. Per the publication, the treatment or condition label means: meningococcal conjugate vaccine given as trial control. The library was generated by the immunoSEQ multiplex PCR assay. Held by TCRdb, this immuneACCESS table contains in-frame sequences only and omits some clones. Under half of the omission traces to an unresolved V gene where checked; the cause of the rest is unknown. Present in this sample are tens of thousands of clones, 90% to 95% of which were seen just once. In total, the top ten clones hold roughly 5% of the sample. The sequencing used peripheral blood, collected on day 0 of MenACWY control vaccination. The source is an adult in good health.

Points on this clone: The same CDR3 can be traced to other DNA sequences in this sample. J is TRBJ1-4 and V is TRBV28; TRBD1 might be the D (6 bases). This CDR3 region has 15 residues. CDR1 MDHEN and CDR2 SYDVKM come from the germline V gene. Trimming left V 5 bases short and J 2 bases short, with 12 bases between. In nucleotides, the CDR3 is TGTGCCAGCAGTCCACCAGGGGCCACTAATGAAAAACTGTTTTTT. Protein: CASSPPGATNEKLFF.

This clone was observed a handful of times. In DNA form, the CDR3 reads TGTGCCAGCAAAGAGCGGGGGGAAACCTACGAGCAGTACTTC. Amino acids: CASKERGETYEQYF. The chain joins TRBV28 to TRBJ2-7; 9 positions match TRBD2. The trim removed 7 bases at V and 2 bases at J, leaving 6 bases unmatched. Germline-derived CDR1 and CDR2 are MDHEN and SYDVKM. This CDR3 is built from 14 residues.

J is TRBJ1-3 and V is TRBV3-1 (or the pseudogene TRBV3-2), with D possibly being TRBD1 (5 bases). V lost 0 bases and J lost 2, with 8 bases in between. The CDR3 is 15 residues long. Germline CDR1 reads LGHDT; CDR2 reads YNNKEL (reference sequence). CDR3 nucleotide sequence: TGTGCCAGCAGCCAAGAAGGGGCGACTGGAAACACCATATATTTT. Translation: CASSQEGATGNTIYF.

This clone was detected once. The chain is built from TRBV11-2 and TRBJ1-1, with D maybe TRBD1 (5 bases). V was shortened by 1 base and J by 0 bases, with 18 bases between the two germline ends. Germline CDR1 reads SGHAT; CDR2 reads FQNNGV. The CDR3 extends over 18 amino acids. The CDR3 nucleotides read TGTGCCAGCAGCTTAGCGGGGACTTCCGCCGACATGAACACTGAAGCTTTCTTT. Translation gives CASSLAGTSADMNTEAFF. Complete variable domain (other parts from reference TRBV11-2 and TRBJ1-1): EAGVAQSPRYKIIEKRQSVAFWCNPISGHATLYWYQQILGQGPKLLIQFQNNGVVDDSQLPKDRFSAERLKGVDSTLKIQPAKLEDSAVYLCASSLAGTSADMNTEAFFGQGTRLTVV.

This chain links TRBV27 with TRBJ2-7; perhaps D is TRBD1 or TRBD2 (5 bases each). Trimming pared 10 bases from V and 5 bases from J, leaving 18 bases between. Looked up from germline, CDR1 is MNHEY and CDR2 is SMNVEV (reference sequence). The CDR3 contains 13 residues. In nucleotides, the CDR3 is TGTGCCAACCCTCGGGGCAGAGGCCACGAGCAGTACTTC. Its translation: CANPRGRGHEQYF.

V usage is TRBV7-9 and J usage is TRBJ2-2; 7 bases map to TRBD1. Germline V gene sequence: CDR1 SEHNR, CDR2 FQNEAQ (reference sequence). V trimming: 5 bases; J trimming: 5 bases; junction bases outside the gene matches: 5. The CDR3 contains 14 residues. CDR3 DNA: TGTGCCAGCAGCGCCCCACAGGGGACCGGGGAGCTGTTTTTT. Amino acid sequence: CASSAPQGTGELFF.

This chain uses TRBV5-6 with TRBJ2-4; TRBD1 matches at 7 bases. V lost 6 bases, J lost 6 bases, and 6 bases stayed unmatched. This CDR3 comprises 13 residues. Germline V gene lookup returns CDR1 SGHDT and CDR2 YYEEEE. The DNA for the CDR3 is TGTGCCAGCAACCCTACAGGGGTAAACATTCAGTACTTC. The encoded protein is CASNPTGVNIQYF.

The CDR3 DNA follows: TGCAGCGTTGAAGGGGCAGTGGGGGGGGACTTCGGCCTAGGGTCTAATGAGCAGTTCTTC. Translated: CSVEGAVGGDFGLGSNEQFF. The chain employs TRBV29-1 and TRBJ2-1; 7 bases fit TRBD2. The CDR3 length is 20 residues. Germline lookup yields CDR1 SQVTM and CDR2 ANQGSEA. V lost 1 base, J lost 7 bases, and 25 bases stayed unmatched.

V usage is TRBV24-1 and J usage is TRBJ2-1; tentative D call: TRBD1 (6 bases). Germline loops: CDR1 KGHDR, CDR2 SFDVKD. V was cut by 9 bases and J by 4 bases, with 18 bases left in between. CDR3 size: 15 residues. The CDR3 reads CATQSTGTHYNEQFF. The CDR3 coding sequence is TGTGCCACCCAGAGCACCGGGACACATTACAATGAGCAGTTCTTC.

The chain combines TRBV18 with TRBJ2-1; D remains unclear. Germline loops: CDR1 KGHSH, CDR2 LQKENI. This CDR3 contains 16 residues. V was cut by 2 bases and J by 0 bases, with 11 bases left in between. CDR3 amino acids: CASSPNDISSYNEQFF. The CDR3 DNA reads TGTGCCAGCTCACCAAACGACATCAGCTCCTACAATGAGCAGTTCTTC. Full variable domain (missing parts from reference TRBV18 and TRBJ2-1): NAGVMQNPRHLVRRRGQEARLRCSPMKGHSHVYWYRQLPEEGLKFMVYLQKENIIDESGMPKERFSAEFPKEGPSILRIQQVVRGDSAAYFCASSPNDISSYNEQFFGPGTRLTVL.

The J gene is TRBJ1-2, the V gene TRBV7-2, with D unresolved. Looked up from germline, CDR1 is SGHTA and CDR2 is FQGNSA. This CDR3 comprises 14 residues. V was clipped by 0 bases and J by 4 bases, with 9 bases between them. This CDR3 is CASSLAMGAYGYTF. In nucleotides, the CDR3 is TGTGCCAGCAGCTTAGCGATGGGAGCCTATGGCTACACCTTC.

This clone was counted a single time. The rearrangement links TRBV18 to TRBJ1-1; D not certain. CDR3 length: 16 amino acids. Per germline, CDR1 KGHSH and CDR2 LQKENI. Trimming removed 1 base at V and 1 base at J, with 13 bases between. The CDR3 DNA reads as TGTGCCAGCTCACCACGACGCGATTCGGAGAACACTGAAGCTTTCTTT. Its protein product is CASSPRRDSENTEAFF.

The chain has TRBV6-5 and TRBJ2-3, with D possibly TRBD2 on 6 matching bases. V gave up 2 bases and J gave up 4 bases, with 10 bases separating them. The CDR3 length is 14 residues. Germline values: CDR1 MNHEY, CDR2 SVGAGI. Written as DNA, the CDR3 is TGTGCCAGCAGTTACGTCGGGGAGGCAGATACGCAGTATTTT. Amino acids: CASSYVGEADTQYF.

The chain recombines TRBV7-6 with TRBJ2-1; the match to TRBD2 covers 7 bases. V dropped 3 bases and J dropped 0; count of bases not matched to a gene: 5. Germline CDR1 SGHVS, CDR2 FNYEAQ. The CDR3 contains 16 residues. CDR3 region: CASSFAGGSSYNEQFF. The CDR3 nucleotides read TGTGCCAGCAGCTTCGCGGGCGGGAGCTCCTACAATGAGCAGTTCTTC.

The CDR3 bases are TGCGCCAGCAGCCTGGCGGTGACGGCCCCCAAGCAGTACTTC. Translating gives CASSLAVTAPKQYF. V is TRBV5-1 and J is TRBJ2-7; D ambiguous. V dropped 4 bases and J dropped 8 bases, with 19 bases sitting between them. The length of the CDR3 is 14 residues. Germline V gene sequence: CDR1 SGHRS, CDR2 YFSETQ.

This chain links TRBV28 with TRBJ1-3; D gene uncertain. V dropped 6 bases and J dropped 0 bases, with 9 bases sitting between them. Per germline, CDR1 MDHEN and CDR2 SYDVKM. The CDR3 length is 14 residues. The CDR3 DNA follows: TGTGCCAGCAGCATAAGAGTCTCTGGAAACACCATATATTTT. It specifies CASSIRVSGNTIYF.

V gene TRBV6-5 combines with J gene TRBJ1-2; unclear D gene. Germline V gives CDR1 MNHEY, CDR2 SVGAGI. The CDR3 contains 15 residues. Trimming removed 6 bases at V and 1 base at J, with 15 bases between. The CDR3 loop is CASSRGSQNNYGYTF. CDR3 nucleotides: TGTGCCAGCAGCCGCGGGTCACAGAATAACTATGGCTACACCTTC.

This rearrangement joins TRBV18 to TRBJ2-7; possibly TRBD2 for D (5 bases). Germline V CDR1 and CDR2: KGHSH, LQKENI. V was trimmed by 0 bases and J by 0 bases, leaving 12 bases between them. The CDR3 contains 16 residues. CDR3 region: CASSPPGGLSSYEQYF. CDR3 nucleotide sequence: TGTGCCAGCTCACCACCGGGCGGGCTCAGCTCCTACGAGCAGTACTTC.

V is TRBV5-6 and J is TRBJ2-5, with D unclear. V dropped 0 bases and J dropped 2 bases, with 14 bases sitting between them. There are 16 residues in the CDR3. CDR1 SGHDT and CDR2 YYEEEE come from the germline V gene. CDR3 nucleotides: TGTGCCAGCAGCTTGGGACCCCCAGCAGGACAAGAGACCCAGTACTTC. Protein sequence: CASSLGPPAGQETQYF.

This clone was recorded only once. The genes are TRBV7-6 and TRBJ2-7, with 8 bases lining up with TRBD1. Germline CDR1 SGHVS, CDR2 FNYEAQ. This CDR3 is 15 amino acids long. The V gene end was trimmed by 0 bases and the J gene end by 6 bases; junction bases not matched to a gene: 7. The CDR3 is CASSLARDRFSEQYF. In nucleotides, the CDR3 is TGTGCCAGCAGCTTAGCGAGGGACAGGTTTAGCGAGCAGTACTTC.

This clone has more than one count but fewer than ten. The genes are TRBV5-1 and TRBJ2-7; 8 bases line up with TRBD2. Germline V CDR1 and CDR2: SGHRS, YFSETQ. The CDR3 loop spans 16 amino acids. J was trimmed by 3 bases and V by 5 bases; bases with no gene match: 13. The CDR3 here is CASSRGLASQLYEQYF. CDR3 bases: TGCGCCAGCAGTCGCGGACTAGCCTCCCAACTCTACGAGCAGTACTTC.

This clone has more than one count but fewer than ten. This chain links TRBV6-5 with TRBJ2-1; D is perhaps TRBD1 (6 bases). The CDR3 runs 16 residues. Trimming stripped 4 bases from V and 0 bases from J, with 13 bases between. CDR1 is MNHEY, CDR2 SVGAGI, per germline. The CDR3 DNA reads as TGTGCCAGCAGTTCGCGGACAGCGAGCTCCTACAATGAGCAGTTCTTC. Protein sequence: CASSSRTASSYNEQFF.

The V call is TRBV11-2, the J call TRBJ2-7, with TRBD1 matching 8 bases. The V gene's germline CDR1 is SGHAT and CDR2 FQNNGV. The J segment lost 6 bases and the V segment lost 5 bases, leaving 9 bases of the junction unmatched. The CDR3 contains 14 residues. CDR3 nucleotide sequence: TGTGCCAGCAGCACCCGGACAGGGCACGCCGAGCAGTACTTC. Translating it yields CASSTRTGHAEQYF. The full variable domain, its missing parts supplied by reference TRBV11-2 and TRBJ2-7, is EAGVAQSPRYKIIEKRQSVAFWCNPISGHATLYWYQQILGQGPKLLIQFQNNGVVDDSQLPKDRFSAERLKGVDSTLKIQPAKLEDSAVYLCASSTRTGHAEQYFGPGTRLTVT.

The chain carries TRBV29-1 and TRBJ2-7, with TRBD2 matching over 7 bases. Per germline, CDR1 SQVTM and CDR2 ANQGSEA. Trimming cost V 4 bases and J 3 bases; bases outside gene matches: 6. The CDR3 has 13 amino acids. CDR3 region: CSVGGGGDYEQYF. DNA for the CDR3: TGCAGCGTTGGCGGCGGGGGTGACTACGAGCAGTACTTC.

The rearrangement joins TRBV28 to TRBJ2-7, with 8 bases that match TRBD2. The CDR3 contains 15 residues. V lost 6 bases and J lost 7; bases outside the gene matches: 14. The germline V gene has CDR1 MDHEN and CDR2 SYDVKM. CDR3: CASSRTQAGVNEQYF. The DNA for the CDR3 is TGTGCCAGCAGCCGAACTCAAGCGGGAGTGAATGAGCAGTACTTC.

In DNA, the CDR3 is TGTGCCAGCAGCTTTCCCGGGGATCAGCCCCAGCATTTT. Translated: CASSFPGDQPQHF. The rearrangement joins TRBV5-8 to TRBJ1-5; D remains ambiguous. CDR3 size: 13 residues. With 2 bases removed from V and 5 bases from J, the gap between germline ends came to 8 bases. Germline V gives CDR1 SGHTS, CDR2 YDEGEE.

The V call is TRBV5-1, the J call TRBJ2-3; D is unresolved. The CDR3 covers 14 residues. Germline-derived CDR1 and CDR2 are SGHRS and YFSETQ. V was clipped by 0 bases and J by 4 bases, with 9 bases between them. CDR3 in amino acids: CASSLDVGPDTQYF. In DNA form, the CDR3 reads TGCGCCAGCAGCTTGGATGTCGGTCCAGATACGCAGTATTTT.

The chain is built from TRBV7-2 and TRBJ1-4; no clear D gene. V lost 2 bases and J lost 0, with 10 bases in between. Per the germline V gene, CDR1 is SGHTA and CDR2 is FQGNSA. This CDR3 has 16 residues. The CDR3 reads CASSLYAPPTNEKLFF. For the CDR3, the DNA is TGTGCCAGCAGCTTATATGCGCCGCCAACTAATGAAAAACTGTTTTTT. Full variable domain (outside the CDR3, taken from reference TRBV7-2 and TRBJ1-4): GAGVSQSPSNKVTEKGKDVELRCDPISGHTALYWYRQSLGQGLEFLIYFQGNSAPDKSGLPSDRFSAERTGGSVSTLTIQRTQQEDSAVYLCASSLYAPPTNEKLFFGSGTQLSVL.

This chain connects TRBV6-5 to TRBJ2-7; D remains unclear. Germline lookup yields CDR1 MNHEY and CDR2 SVGAGI. The length of the CDR3 is 13 residues. V lost 5 bases, J lost 2 bases, and 10 bases lay in between. This CDR3 reads CASSLDIAYEQYF. The CDR3 DNA reads as TGTGCCAGCAGTCTCGACATAGCCTACGAGCAGTACTTC.

The chain combines TRBV3-1 (or the pseudogene TRBV3-2) with TRBJ2-6; 11 bases fit TRBD2. Trimming took 4 bases from V and 1 from J; bases not matched to a gene: 6. The CDR3 is 18 residues long. Germline CDR1 LGHDT, CDR2 YNNKEL (reference sequence). CDR3 sequence (DNA): TGTGCCAGCAGCCCGACTAGCGGGGTCCTATCTGGGGCCAACGTCCTGACTTTC. Protein product: CASSPTSGVLSGANVLTF.

The chain combines TRBV10-3 with TRBJ1-6; 7 nucleotides match TRBD1. Germline V gene data show CDR1 as ENHRY and CDR2 as SYGVKD. V was pared by 4 bases and J by 10 bases, with 10 bases of the junction left unmatched. The CDR3 loop spans 15 amino acids. The CDR3 region has the DNA TGTGCCATCAGTGCGACCACGGACAGGTCCTCACCCCTCCACTTT. It translates to CAISATTDRSSPLHF.

The chain combines TRBV9 with TRBJ2-5, with D unresolved. This CDR3 has 13 residues. V dropped 0 bases and J dropped 3 bases, with 6 bases sitting between them. The germline V gene encodes CDR1 SGDLS and CDR2 YYNGEE. CDR3 sequence (DNA): TGTGCCAGCAGCGTAGGTCCTGAAGAGACCCAGTACTTC. Amino acids: CASSVGPEETQYF.